This is a list of T cell receptor beta chains from one sample in a study of OX40 agonist ivuxolimab in advanced cancers. Repertoires were generated with immunoSEQ multiplex PCR, while TCRdb's copy carries only in-frame clones and drops some. The sample holds fewer than 70,000 clones, roughly 90% seen once. Sequencing was performed on CD4+ or CD8+ T cells sorted from blood, taken in a trial of the OX40 agonist ivuxolimab. These receptors came from an adult with an advanced solid tumor such as melanoma, head and neck, liver or kidney cancer. CDR3s include the opening cysteine and the closing phenylalanine or tryptophan. Fields, in order: clone size, D gene, J gene, V gene, CDR3 protein. A D gene is named only where the DNA matches it firmly. For some rows the clone size is stated as once, few or many, or as a class when expanded; others skip it.

clone size: -; D gene: -; J gene: TRBJ2-5; V gene: TRBV6-6; CDR3 protein: CASRDGQETQYF
clone size: -; D gene: -; J gene: TRBJ2-6; V gene: TRBV5-1; CDR3 protein: CASSSRGPGANVLTF
clone size: -; D gene: TRBD1; J gene: TRBJ1-5; V gene: TRBV5-8; CDR3 protein: CASSLAGTGARNQPQHF
clone size: -; D gene: TRBD1; J gene: TRBJ1-2; V gene: TRBV30; CDR3 protein: CAWTEQGNYGYTF
clone size: -; D gene: TRBD1; J gene: TRBJ2-7; V gene: TRBV7-9; CDR3 protein: CASSLVSGGNSYEQYF
clone size: once; D gene: -; J gene: TRBJ1-1; V gene: TRBV6-5; CDR3 protein: CASSYRGKNTEAFF
clone size: -; D gene: -; J gene: TRBJ2-5; V gene: TRBV19; CDR3 protein: CASSIGRGETQYF
clone size: -; D gene: -; J gene: TRBJ2-2; V gene: TRBV2; CDR3 protein: CATRRGAGELFF
clone size: -; D gene: TRBD1; J gene: TRBJ2-3; V gene: TRBV13; CDR3 protein: CASSSGQGGTDTQYF
clone size: -; D gene: TRBD1; J gene: TRBJ1-5; V gene: TRBV28; CDR3 protein: CASSIPGQGYQPQHF
clone size: -; D gene: TRBD1; J gene: TRBJ1-6; V gene: TRBV5-6; CDR3 protein: CASSWDQGAGSPLHF
clone size: -; D gene: -; J gene: TRBJ2-5; V gene: TRBV11-1; CDR3 protein: CASSVDAGSKKYF
clone size: -; D gene: TRBD1; J gene: TRBJ2-2; V gene: TRBV29-1; CDR3 protein: CSVGPPGQRNTGELFF
clone size: -; D gene: -; J gene: TRBJ2-5; V gene: TRBV2; CDR3 protein: CATRLRETQYF
clone size: -; D gene: TRBD1; J gene: TRBJ2-3; V gene: TRBV9; CDR3 protein: CASSDRGRGEDTQYF
clone size: few; D gene: TRBD1; J gene: TRBJ2-7; V gene: TRBV7-3; CDR3 protein: CASSTDRDRLYEQYF
clone size: -; D gene: TRBD1; J gene: TRBJ1-2; V gene: TRBV6-6; CDR3 protein: CASKVTGQGNYTF
clone size: -; D gene: -; J gene: TRBJ2-1; V gene: TRBV19; CDR3 protein: CASSNVREQFF
clone size: -; D gene: -; J gene: TRBJ1-5; V gene: TRBV4-1; CDR3 protein: CASSQVAGGDQPQHF
clone size: -; D gene: -; J gene: TRBJ2-2; V gene: TRBV6-5; CDR3 protein: CASSYSGTMNTGELFF
clone size: -; D gene: TRBD1; J gene: TRBJ2-5; V gene: TRBV6-1; CDR3 protein: CASSRDRQETQYF
clone size: -; D gene: TRBD1; J gene: TRBJ2-7; V gene: TRBV4-1; CDR3 protein: CASSQVQLMGQAYHEQYF
clone size: -; D gene: TRBD1; J gene: TRBJ1-1; V gene: TRBV11-3; CDR3 protein: CASLTGVGTEAFF
clone size: -; D gene: -; J gene: TRBJ2-7; V gene: TRBV5-6; CDR3 protein: CASSKAGNGNEQYF
clone size: -; D gene: -; J gene: TRBJ2-5; V gene: TRBV5-5; CDR3 protein: CASSFRGLQETQYF
clone size: once; D gene: TRBD1; J gene: TRBJ1-2; V gene: TRBV6-6; CDR3 protein: CASSYSAGGSYGYTF
clone size: -; D gene: -; J gene: TRBJ1-5; V gene: TRBV19; CDR3 protein: CASKQRSNQPQHF
clone size: once; D gene: TRBD1; J gene: TRBJ1-6; V gene: TRBV9; CDR3 protein: CASSSGTVDSPLHF
clone size: -; D gene: TRBD2; J gene: TRBJ2-1; V gene: TRBV10-3; CDR3 protein: CAISESTSGSNEQFF
clone size: -; D gene: -; J gene: TRBJ2-5; V gene: TRBV9; CDR3 protein: CASSVGSGTQYF
clone size: -; D gene: -; J gene: TRBJ1-1; V gene: TRBV9; CDR3 protein: CASSVWVKNTEAFF
clone size: -; D gene: TRBD1; J gene: TRBJ2-4; V gene: TRBV4-1; CDR3 protein: CASSPAGTGKNIQYF
clone size: -; D gene: -; J gene: TRBJ2-1; V gene: TRBV30; CDR3 protein: CAWRAWGNNEQFF
clone size: once; D gene: TRBD1; J gene: TRBJ2-5; V gene: TRBV18; CDR3 protein: CASSHRGIPQGASQETQYF
clone size: few; D gene: -; J gene: TRBJ2-6; V gene: TRBV5-1; CDR3 protein: CASSLAFREAGANVLTF
clone size: -; D gene: TRBD2; J gene: TRBJ2-1; V gene: TRBV6-5; CDR3 protein: CASSSSSGSPEQFF
clone size: few; D gene: -; J gene: TRBJ1-1; V gene: TRBV14; CDR3 protein: CASSPPGTEAFF
clone size: -; D gene: -; J gene: TRBJ2-7; V gene: TRBV7-2; CDR3 protein: CASSPMGYLYEQYF
clone size: -; D gene: TRBD2; J gene: TRBJ2-7; V gene: TRBV4-2; CDR3 protein: CASRGTRAGGPYEQYF
clone size: -; D gene: TRBD1; J gene: TRBJ2-2; V gene: TRBV2; CDR3 protein: CASSGWTGSATGELFF
clone size: -; D gene: -; J gene: TRBJ1-2; V gene: TRBV7-9; CDR3 protein: CASSPSGSYYGYTF
clone size: -; D gene: -; J gene: TRBJ1-3; V gene: TRBV6-5; CDR3 protein: CASSYRQSGNTIYF
clone size: -; D gene: -; J gene: TRBJ1-2; V gene: TRBV2; CDR3 protein: CASSRQTNYGYTF
clone size: -; D gene: TRBD1; J gene: TRBJ2-5; V gene: TRBV2; CDR3 protein: CASIVGQGGSGETQYF
clone size: -; D gene: TRBD1; J gene: TRBJ1-5; V gene: TRBV7-6; CDR3 protein: CASSLGGQVSNQPQHF
clone size: -; D gene: -; J gene: TRBJ2-4; V gene: TRBV6-5; CDR3 protein: CDAVGDKNIQYF
clone size: -; D gene: TRBD2; J gene: TRBJ2-5; V gene: TRBV30; CDR3 protein: CAWSSSRTSGRASQETQYF
clone size: -; D gene: -; J gene: TRBJ2-5; V gene: TRBV25-1; CDR3 protein: CASGSPYRLAETQYF
clone size: -; D gene: -; J gene: TRBJ2-4; V gene: TRBV30; CDR3 protein: CAWSSDSTKNIQYF
clone size: -; D gene: -; J gene: TRBJ2-7; V gene: TRBV6-5; CDR3 protein: CASSYFLGGEQYF
clone size: -; D gene: -; J gene: TRBJ2-7; V gene: TRBV9; CDR3 protein: CASAARGRSYEQYF
clone size: -; D gene: -; J gene: TRBJ2-4; V gene: TRBV6-4; CDR3 protein: CASRGLGDAAKNIQYF
clone size: -; D gene: -; J gene: TRBJ2-2; V gene: TRBV19; CDR3 protein: CASSIPDVAGELFF
clone size: -; D gene: -; J gene: TRBJ2-7; V gene: TRBV19; CDR3 protein: CASSIGSSSYEQYF
clone size: once; D gene: TRBD1; J gene: TRBJ2-2; V gene: TRBV5-1; CDR3 protein: CASRKGQGATGELFF
clone size: -; D gene: -; J gene: TRBJ1-2; V gene: TRBV4-1; CDR3 protein: CASSQVFRLGQIHYGYTF
clone size: -; D gene: TRBD2; J gene: TRBJ2-7; V gene: TRBV7-3; CDR3 protein: CASSFGRAYEQYF
clone size: few; D gene: TRBD2; J gene: TRBJ2-7; V gene: TRBV19; CDR3 protein: CATGGAGVGEQYF
clone size: once; D gene: TRBD2; J gene: TRBJ2-1; V gene: TRBV14; CDR3 protein: CASSLLPSGRINEQFF
clone size: few; D gene: -; J gene: TRBJ2-4; V gene: TRBV11-2; CDR3 protein: CASSPSDAKNIQYF